This T cell receptor beta chain was profiled in a study of human T cells and chemical hapten exposure. Across the whole study: For sensitization, 2% DPC was applied to a 2 cm by 2 cm patch of upper inner arm skin.

Study findings and constraints: In comparison with controls, expanded TCRs gave rise to a significantly larger number of large CDR3 similarity clusters.

This clonotype was seen a few times. The antigen is unknown. Under the authors' procedure: Counts of TCRs in each sample centred on a median of 95,638 and extended from about 20,000 to 690,000. TCRdb ran MiXCR on the RACE reads and lists one entry per CDR3 protein. These V and J calls rely on TCRdb rather than the paper's analysis. The table has nearly 95,000 distinct CDR3 sequences, approximately 10% seen once; the top ten hold 2.2%. Time point specified: patch test 2, 6 weeks after DPC sensitization. Treatment defined: therapeutic diphenylcyclopropenone sensitization with weekly scalp DPC. Germline loops: CDR1 MNHEY, CDR2 SVGEGT. Trimming removed 6 bases from V and 6 bases from J; junction bases left unmatched: 14. The CDR3 runs to 16 residues.

The clonotype originates from a man in his forties with alopecia areata. Some clones in this sample may be carry-over from other donors' samples. The chain carries TRBV6-2 or TRBV6-3 and TRBJ2-7; 10 nucleotides agree with TRBD2. The sequenced sample was whole blood, obtained in connection with sensitization to the hapten diphenylcyclopropenone (DPC). CDR3 DNA sequence: TGTGCCAGCAGCCGGATTCCGGGACTAGCGATGGGCGAGCAGTACTTC. Translating gives CASSRIPGLAMGEQYF.